Below, one T cell receptor (beta chain) is given with its context. Germline V gives CDR1 SGHAT, CDR2 FQDESV (reference sequence). Trimming took 3 bases from V and 0 from J, leaving 8 bases between them. The CDR3 is 14 residues long. This sample stems from a study of blood T cell repertoires in COVID-19. The wider study: Donors in the United States, Italy and Spain gave samples during acute or convalescent COVID-19.

Profiled with immunoSEQ multiplex PCR; TCRdb holds only in-frame clones, not every one. The sample lists 200,000 to 250,000 clones; 70% to 90% were seen once. This sequence was found in a woman under 40 who had recovered from COVID-19. Material for sequencing was peripheral blood. The chain employs TRBV11-1 and TRBJ2-5, with D possibly TRBD2 on 5 matching bases. This CDR3 reads CASSLDLYQETQYF. CDR3 bases: TGTGCCAGCAGCTTGGACTTATACCAAGAGACCCAGTACTTC.